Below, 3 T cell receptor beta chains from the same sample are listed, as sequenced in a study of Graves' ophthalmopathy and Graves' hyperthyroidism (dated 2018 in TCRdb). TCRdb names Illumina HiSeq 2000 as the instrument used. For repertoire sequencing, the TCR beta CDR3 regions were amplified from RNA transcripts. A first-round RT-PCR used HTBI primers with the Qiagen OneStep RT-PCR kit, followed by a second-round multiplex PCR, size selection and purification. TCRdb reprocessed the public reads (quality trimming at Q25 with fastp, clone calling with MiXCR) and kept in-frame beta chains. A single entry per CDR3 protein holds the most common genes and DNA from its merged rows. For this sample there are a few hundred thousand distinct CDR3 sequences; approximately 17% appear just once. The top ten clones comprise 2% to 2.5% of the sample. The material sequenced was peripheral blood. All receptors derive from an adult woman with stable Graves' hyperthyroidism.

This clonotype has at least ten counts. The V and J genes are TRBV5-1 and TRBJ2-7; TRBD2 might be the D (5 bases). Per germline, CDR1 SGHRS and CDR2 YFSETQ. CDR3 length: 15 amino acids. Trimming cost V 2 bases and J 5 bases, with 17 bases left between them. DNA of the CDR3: TGCGCCAGCAGCTTACCGGGGAAGAGAAGCCACGAGCAGTACTTC. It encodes CASSLPGKRSHEQYF.

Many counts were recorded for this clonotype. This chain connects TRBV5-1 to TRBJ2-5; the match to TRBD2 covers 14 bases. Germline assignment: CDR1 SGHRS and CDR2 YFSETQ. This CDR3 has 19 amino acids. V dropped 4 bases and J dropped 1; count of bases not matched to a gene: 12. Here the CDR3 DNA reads TGCGCCAGCAGCATCTCGGGACTAGCGGGAGTAGGGTCCCAAGAGACCCAGTACTTC. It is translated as CASSISGLAGVGSQETQYF.

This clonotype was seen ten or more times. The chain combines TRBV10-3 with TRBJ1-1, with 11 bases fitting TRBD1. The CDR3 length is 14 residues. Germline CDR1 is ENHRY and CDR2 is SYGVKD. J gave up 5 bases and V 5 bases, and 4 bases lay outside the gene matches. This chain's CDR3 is CAISPGQGETEAFF. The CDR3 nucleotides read TGTGCCATCAGTCCGGGACAGGGGGAAACTGAAGCTTTCTTT.